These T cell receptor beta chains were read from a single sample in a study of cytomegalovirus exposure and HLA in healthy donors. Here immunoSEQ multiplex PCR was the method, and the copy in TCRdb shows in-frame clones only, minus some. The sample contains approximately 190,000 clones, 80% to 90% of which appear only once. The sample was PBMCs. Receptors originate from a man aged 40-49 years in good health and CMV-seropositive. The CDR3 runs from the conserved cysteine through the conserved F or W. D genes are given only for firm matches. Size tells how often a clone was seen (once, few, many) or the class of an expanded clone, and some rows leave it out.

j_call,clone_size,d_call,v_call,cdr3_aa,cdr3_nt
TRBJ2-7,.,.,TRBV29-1,CSVVVSSYEQYF,TGCAGCGTTGTGGTGAGCTCCTACGAGCAGTACTTC
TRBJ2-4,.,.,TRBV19,CASNTVQGGIQYF,TGTGCCAGTAACACGGTTCAAGGGGGCATTCAGTACTTC
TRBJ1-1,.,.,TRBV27,CASSSLGGVPEAFF,TGTGCCAGCAGTTCACTGGGCGGGGTCCCTGAAGCTTTCTTT
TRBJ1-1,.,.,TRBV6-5,CASFTNSGNTEAFF,TGTGCCAGCTTCACAAATTCGGGGAACACTGAAGCTTTCTTT
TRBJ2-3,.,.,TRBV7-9,CASSRGAVRTDTQYF,TGTGCCAGCAGCCGCGGGGCAGTGCGCACAGATACGCAGTATTTT
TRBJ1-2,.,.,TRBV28,CASSYQARAGYTF,TGTGCCAGCAGTTACCAGGCGCGCGCTGGCTACACCTTC
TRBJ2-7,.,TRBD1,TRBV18,CASSPPGRGPSYEQYF,TGTGCCAGCTCACCCCCCGGCAGGGGGCCTTCCTACGAGCAGTACTTC
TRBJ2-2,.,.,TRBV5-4,CASSIGLTRGTGELFF,TGTGCCAGCAGCATCGGACTAACGAGAGGAACCGGGGAGCTGTTTTTT
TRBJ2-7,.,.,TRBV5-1,CASRQDTGYYEQYF,TGCGCCAGCAGACAGGACACGGGCTACTACGAGCAGTACTTC
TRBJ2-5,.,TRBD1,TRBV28,CAVGGTGVAQETQYF,TGTGCCGTGGGCGGGACAGGAGTGGCCCAAGAGACCCAGTACTTC
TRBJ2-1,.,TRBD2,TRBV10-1,CASSEPSGRGRGDNEQFF,TGCGCCAGCAGTGAACCTAGCGGGAGGGGACGAGGGGACAATGAGCAGTTCTTC
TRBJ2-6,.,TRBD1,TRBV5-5,CASRHRDSPSGANVLTF,TGTGCCAGCAGGCACCGGGACAGTCCCTCTGGGGCCAACGTCCTGACTTTC
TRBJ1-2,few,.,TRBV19,CASSYNYGYTF,TGTGCCAGTAGTTATAACTATGGCTACACCTTC
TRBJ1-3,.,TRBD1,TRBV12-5,CASGLMTGAGNTIYF,TGTGCTAGTGGTTTGATGACAGGGGCTGGAAACACCATATATTTT
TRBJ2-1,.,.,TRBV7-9,CASSVLREQFF,TGTGCCAGCAGCGTATTGCGGGAGCAGTTCTTC
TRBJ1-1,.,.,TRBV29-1,CSVEDRRGGSTEAFF,TGCAGCGTTGAAGATCGGAGGGGTGGTAGCACTGAAGCTTTCTTT
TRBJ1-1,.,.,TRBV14,CASSQGPRVNTEAFF,TGTGCCAGCAGCCAAGGTCCCCGGGTGAACACTGAAGCTTTCTTT
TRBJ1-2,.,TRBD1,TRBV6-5,CASSYLRTGGGYGYTF,TGTGCCAGCAGTTACTTGAGGACAGGGGGCGGTTATGGCTACACCTTC
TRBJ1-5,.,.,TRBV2,CASSEMGGDQPQHF,TGTGCCAGCAGTGAAATGGGGGGAGATCAGCCCCAGCATTTT
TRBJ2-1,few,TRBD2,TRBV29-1,CSVGGEEQFF,TGCAGCGTGGGGGGGGAGGAGCAGTTCTTC
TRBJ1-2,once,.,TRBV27,CASSQQLTQRGGYTF,TGTGCCAGCAGCCAACAGCTCACCCAAAGGGGTGGCTACACCTTC
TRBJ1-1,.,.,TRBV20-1,CSARGTGEAFF,TGCAGTGCTAGAGGTACAGGAGAAGCTTTCTTT
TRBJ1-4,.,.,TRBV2,CASSEGRGQTKEEKLFF,TGTGCCAGCAGTGAGGGGCGAGGACAGACAAAGGAGGAAAAACTGTTTTTT
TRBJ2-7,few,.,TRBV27,CASSPSQGPAGYEQYF,TGTGCCAGCAGTCCCTCTCAGGGTCCGGCAGGGTACGAGCAGTACTTC